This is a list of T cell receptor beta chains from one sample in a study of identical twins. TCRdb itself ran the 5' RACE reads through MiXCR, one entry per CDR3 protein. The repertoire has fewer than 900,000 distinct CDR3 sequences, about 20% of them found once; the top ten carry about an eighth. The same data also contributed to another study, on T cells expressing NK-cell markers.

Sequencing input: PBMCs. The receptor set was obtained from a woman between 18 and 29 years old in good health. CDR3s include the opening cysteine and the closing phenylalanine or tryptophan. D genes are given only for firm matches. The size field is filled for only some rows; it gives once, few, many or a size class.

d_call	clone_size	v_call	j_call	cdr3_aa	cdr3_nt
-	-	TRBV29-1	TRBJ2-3	CSVHLRPNTQYF	TGCAGCGTTCATCTGAGACCAAATACGCAGTATTTT
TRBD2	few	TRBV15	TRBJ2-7	CATSRVIAGAHEQYF	TGTGCCACCAGCAGAGTCATTGCGGGAGCTCACGAGCAGTACTTC
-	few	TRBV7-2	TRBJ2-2	CASSLTRELFF	TGTGCCAGCAGCTTAACGAGGGAGCTGTTTTTT
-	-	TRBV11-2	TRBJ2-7	CASSAGSGYEQYF	TGTGCCAGCAGCGCAGGGTCCGGCTACGAGCAGTACTTC
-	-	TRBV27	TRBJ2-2	CASSLGPGTAPGELFF	TGTGCCAGCAGTCTAGGTCCCGGGACTGCTCCCGGGGAGCTGTTTTTT
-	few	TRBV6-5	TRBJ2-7	CASSYRPGVAYEQYF	TGTGCCAGCAGTTACCGGCCGGGGGTAGCCTACGAGCAGTACTTC
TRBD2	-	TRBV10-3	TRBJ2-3	CAIGGTSGGAGDTQYF	TGTGCCATCGGAGGGACTAGCGGGGGGGCCGGAGATACGCAGTATTTT
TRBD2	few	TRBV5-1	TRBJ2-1	CASSLTSGTNEQFF	TGCGCCAGCAGCTTGACTAGCGGGACCAATGAGCAGTTCTTC
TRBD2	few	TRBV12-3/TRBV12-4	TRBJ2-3	CASSPLSGGITDTQYF	TGTGCCAGCAGTCCACTTAGCGGGGGGATCACAGATACGCAGTATTTT
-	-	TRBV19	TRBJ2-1	CASSIAFGRVISEQFF	TGTGCCAGTAGTATAGCTTTCGGTAGGGTGATTAGTGAGCAGTTCTTC
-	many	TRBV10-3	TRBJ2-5	CAINEGRGRETQYF	TGTGCCATCAATGAGGGCCGGGGCAGAGAGACCCAGTACTTC
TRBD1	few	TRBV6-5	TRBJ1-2	CASSYSGQGRYGYTF	TGTGCCAGCAGTTACTCTGGACAGGGAAGATATGGCTACACCTTC
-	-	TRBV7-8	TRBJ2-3	CASSLGGTNAQYF	TGTGCCAGCAGCTTAGGAGGGACAAATGCGCAGTATTTT
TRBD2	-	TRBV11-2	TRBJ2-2	CASRISGVNTGELFF	TGTGCCAGCAGGATTAGCGGGGTGAACACCGGGGAGCTGTTTTTT
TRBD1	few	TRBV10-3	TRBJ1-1	CAIKGTGAEAFF	TGTGCCATCAAAGGGACAGGGGCTGAAGCTTTCTTT
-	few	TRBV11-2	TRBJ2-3	CASSLGAMNTQYF	TGTGCCAGCAGCCTGGGCGCCATGAATACGCAGTATTTT
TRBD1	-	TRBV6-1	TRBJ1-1	CASIPGQGRTEAFF	TGTGCCAGCATCCCAGGACAGGGACGCACTGAAGCTTTCTTT
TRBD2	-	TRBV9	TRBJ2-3	CASSVFSQREGTDTQYF	TGTGCCAGCAGCGTATTTAGCCAGCGGGAGGGCACAGATACGCAGTATTTT
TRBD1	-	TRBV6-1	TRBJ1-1	CASSHQDRVYTEAFF	TGTGCCAGCAGCCACCAGGACAGGGTCTACACTGAAGCTTTCTTT
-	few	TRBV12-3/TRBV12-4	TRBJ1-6	CASRGSYNSPLHF	TGTGCCAGCAGAGGGTCCTATAATTCACCCCTCCACTTT
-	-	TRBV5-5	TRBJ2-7	CASSFLDYNTEQYF	TGTGCCAGCAGCTTTTTAGACTATAACACCGAGCAGTACTTC
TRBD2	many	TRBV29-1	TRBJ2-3	CSVLGGRREGPTDTQYF	TGCAGCGTTCTGGGGGGACGTCGGGAGGGCCCAACAGATACGCAGTATTTT
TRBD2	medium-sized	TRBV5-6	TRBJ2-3	CASSLRTSGTDTQYF	TGTGCCAGCAGCTTGCGGACTAGCGGGACTGATACGCAGTATTTT
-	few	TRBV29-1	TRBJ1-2	CSVESGTTYGYTF	TGCAGCGTCGAATCCGGGACAACTTATGGCTACACCTTC
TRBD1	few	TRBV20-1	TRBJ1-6	CSAYRDRGNSPLHF	TGCAGTGCATACCGGGACAGGGGTAATTCACCCCTCCACTTT
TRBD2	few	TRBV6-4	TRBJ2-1	CASNSSGANEQFF	TGTGCCAGCAACTCTAGCGGGGCTAATGAGCAGTTCTTC
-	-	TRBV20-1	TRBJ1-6	CSAKVSLGLDSPLHF	TGCAGTGCCAAAGTTAGTTTAGGGCTCGATTCACCCCTCCACTTT
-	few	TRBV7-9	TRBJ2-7	CASSLGLGGYEQYF	TGTGCCAGCAGCTTAGGTCTTGGGGGCTACGAGCAGTACTTC
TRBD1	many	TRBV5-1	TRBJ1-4	CASSDYGTAGEKLFF	TGCGCCAGCAGCGATTATGGGACAGCCGGTGAAAAACTGTTTTTT
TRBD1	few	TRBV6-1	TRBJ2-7	CASSEGQLILYEQYF	TGTGCCAGCAGTGAGGGACAGTTGATCCTCTACGAGCAGTACTTC
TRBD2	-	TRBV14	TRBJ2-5	CASSPVGAGVETQYF	TGTGCCAGCAGCCCCGTGGGAGCGGGAGTAGAGACCCAGTACTTC
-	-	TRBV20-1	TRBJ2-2	CSAKWDTGELFF	TGCAGTGCGAAGTGGGACACCGGGGAGCTGTTTTTT
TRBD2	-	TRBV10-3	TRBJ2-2	CAISPSGGNTGELFF	TGTGCCATCAGCCCTAGCGGGGGGAACACCGGGGAGCTGTTTTTT
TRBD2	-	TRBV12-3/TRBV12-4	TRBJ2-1	CASSPGVLSSSGGVRNEQFF	TGTGCCAGCAGCCCTGGGGTCCTCAGCTCTAGCGGGGGGGTGAGGAATGAGCAGTTCTTC
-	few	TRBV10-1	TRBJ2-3	CASSATLDDTQYF	TGCGCCAGCAGTGCTACACTCGACGATACGCAGTATTTT
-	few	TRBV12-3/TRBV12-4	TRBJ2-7	CASSPDRENFYEQYF	TGTGCCAGCAGCCCTGACCGGGAAAACTTCTACGAGCAGTACTTC
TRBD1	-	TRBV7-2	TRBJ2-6	CASSPQTGRGANVLTF	TGTGCCAGCAGCCCCCAGACAGGGAGAGGGGCCAACGTCCTGACTTTC
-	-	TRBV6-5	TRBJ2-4	CASSYSNIQYF	TGTGCCAGCAGTTACTCCAACATTCAGTACTTC
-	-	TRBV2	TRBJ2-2	CASSEGAPWDTGELFF	TGTGCCAGCAGTGAAGGGGCCCCATGGGACACCGGGGAGCTGTTTTTT
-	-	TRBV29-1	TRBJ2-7	CSASPGTGPYEQYF	TGCAGCGCCTCACCGGGGACCGGTCCATACGAGCAGTACTTC
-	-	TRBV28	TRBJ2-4	CASRQAKVPAKNIQYF	TGTGCCAGCAGGCAAGCAAAAGTCCCAGCCAAAAACATTCAGTACTTC
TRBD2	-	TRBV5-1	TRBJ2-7	CASSPGGHHEQYF	TGCGCCAGCAGCCCGGGGGGGCACCACGAGCAGTACTTC
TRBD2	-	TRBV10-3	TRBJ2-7	CAIGLAGVSYEQYF	TGTGCCATCGGACTAGCGGGAGTCTCCTACGAGCAGTACTTC
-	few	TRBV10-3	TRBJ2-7	CAISEVGAQGEQYF	TGTGCCATCAGTGAGGTCGGGGCCCAAGGCGAGCAGTACTTC
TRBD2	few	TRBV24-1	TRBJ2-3	CATSDVPTSGAYTQYF	TGTGCCACCAGTGACGTTCCGACTAGCGGGGCCTATACGCAGTATTTT
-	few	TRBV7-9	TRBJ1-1	CASSWSSNTEAFF	TGTGCCAGCAGCTGGTCCTCGAACACTGAAGCTTTCTTT
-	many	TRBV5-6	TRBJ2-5	CASSLERTQYF	TGTGCCAGCAGCTTGGAGAGAACCCAGTACTTC